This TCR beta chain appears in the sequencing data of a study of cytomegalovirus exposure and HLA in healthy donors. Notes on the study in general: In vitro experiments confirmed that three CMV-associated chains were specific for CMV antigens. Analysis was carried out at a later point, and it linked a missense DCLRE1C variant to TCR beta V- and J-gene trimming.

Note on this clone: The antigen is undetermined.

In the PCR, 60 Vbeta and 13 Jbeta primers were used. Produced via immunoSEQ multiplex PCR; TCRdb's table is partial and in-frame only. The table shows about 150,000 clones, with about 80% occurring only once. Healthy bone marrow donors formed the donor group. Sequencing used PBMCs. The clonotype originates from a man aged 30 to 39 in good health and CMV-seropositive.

Here the CDR3 DNA reads TGTGCCAGCAGCCGAGGACTAGCGGGAGGGCCCGGGCAGTTCTTC. Encoded protein: CASSRGLAGGPGQFF. The chain couples TRBV7-9 to TRBJ2-1; 15 nucleotides align to TRBD2. Germline lookup yields CDR1 SEHNR and CDR2 FQNEAQ (reference sequence). J gave up 12 bases and V 5 bases, and 8 bases lay outside the gene matches. This CDR3 contains 15 residues.